The next 4 T cell receptor beta chains were all read from a single sample in a study of cytomegalovirus exposure and HLA in healthy donors. Primers: 60 Vbeta forward and 13 Jbeta reverse. The data were produced by immunoSEQ multiplex PCR, yet TCRdb's version contains in-frame clones alone and is incomplete. The table includes approximately 150,000 clones, just over 75% detected once. Source material: PBMCs. Receptor source: a woman aged 25 to 39 in good health and CMV-seropositive.

J is TRBJ2-5 and V is TRBV5-8, with D possibly being TRBD2 (6 bases). Per germline, CDR1 SGHTS and CDR2 YDEGEE. The CDR3 sequence is 17 residues long. Trimming pared 3 bases from V and 4 bases from J, leaving 22 bases between. The CDR3 is CASSSRLGTFGGETQYF. The CDR3 nucleotides are TGTGCCAGCAGCTCCCGACTAGGAACCTTCGGGGGAGAGACCCAGTACTTC.

This chain uses TRBV7-2 with TRBJ2-3, with 7 nucleotides matching TRBD2. The V and J ends lost 2 bases and 2 bases, in that order; junction bases with no gene match: 7. This CDR3 contains 16 residues. Germline V gene lookup returns CDR1 SGHTA and CDR2 FQGNSA. The CDR3 protein is CASSLQASGYTDTQYF. The CDR3 nucleotides read TGTGCCAGCAGCTTACAGGCTAGCGGCTACACAGATACGCAGTATTTT.

This clone has a single count. The rearrangement links TRBV5-1 to TRBJ2-5, with 13 bases fitting TRBD2. V lost 4 bases, J lost 5 bases, and 8 bases stayed unmatched. This CDR3 has 16 residues. Germline V gene sequence: CDR1 SGHRS, CDR2 YFSETQ. CDR3 sequence reads: CASSAGLAGVHETQYF. The CDR3 DNA is TGCGCCAGCAGCGCCGGACTAGCGGGAGTTCACGAGACCCAGTACTTC.

This clone has more than one count but fewer than ten. The chain recombines TRBV4-3 with TRBJ2-7, with 8 bases lining up with TRBD1. The CDR3 is made up of 17 amino acids. J gave up 1 base and V 0 bases, and 8 bases lay outside the gene matches. Per germline, CDR1 LGHNA and CDR2 YSLEER. The chain's CDR3 is CASSQEEATGASYEQYF. As DNA, the CDR3 is TGCGCCAGCAGCCAAGAGGAGGCGACAGGGGCTTCCTACGAGCAGTACTTC.